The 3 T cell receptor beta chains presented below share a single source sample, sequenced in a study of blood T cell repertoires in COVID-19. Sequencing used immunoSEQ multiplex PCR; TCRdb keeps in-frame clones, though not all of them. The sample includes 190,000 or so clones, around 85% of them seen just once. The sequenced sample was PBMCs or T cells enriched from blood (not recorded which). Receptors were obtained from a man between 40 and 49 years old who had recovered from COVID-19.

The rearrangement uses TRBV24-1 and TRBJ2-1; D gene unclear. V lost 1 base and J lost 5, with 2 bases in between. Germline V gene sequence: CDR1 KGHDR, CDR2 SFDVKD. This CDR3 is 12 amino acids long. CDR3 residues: CATSDFNNEQFF. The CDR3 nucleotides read TGTGCCACCAGTGATTTCAACAATGAGCAGTTCTTC.

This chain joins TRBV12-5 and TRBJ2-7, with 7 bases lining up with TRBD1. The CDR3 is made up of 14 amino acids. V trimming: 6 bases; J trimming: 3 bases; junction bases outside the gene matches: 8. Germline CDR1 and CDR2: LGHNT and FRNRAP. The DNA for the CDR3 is TGTGCTAGTGGAGGGGGTCCAGGGGGCTACGAGCAGTACTTC. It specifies CASGGGPGGYEQYF.

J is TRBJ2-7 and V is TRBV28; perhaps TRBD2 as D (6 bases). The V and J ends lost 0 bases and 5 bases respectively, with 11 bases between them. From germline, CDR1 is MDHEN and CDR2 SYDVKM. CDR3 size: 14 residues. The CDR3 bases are TGTGCCAGCAGTTTATGGGGGCGCGGGAACGAGCAGTACTTC. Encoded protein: CASSLWGRGNEQYF. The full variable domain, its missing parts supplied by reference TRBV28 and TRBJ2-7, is DVKVTQSSRYLVKRTGEKVFLECVQDMDHENMFWYRQDPGLGLRLIYFSYDVKMKEKGDIPEGYSVSREKKERFSLILESASTNQTSMYLCASSLWGRGNEQYFGPGTRLTVT.